This T cell receptor beta chain was captured in a study of cytomegalovirus exposure and HLA in healthy donors. Trimming took 5 bases from V and 4 from J; bases not matched to a gene: 9. The CDR3 length is 16 residues. Germline V gives CDR1 SGHAT, CDR2 FQNNGV. The PCR contained 60 Vbeta and 13 Jbeta primers. Sequencing was performed with immunoSEQ multiplex PCR; in TCRdb, only in-frame clones are kept and a portion is missing. Its listing shows roughly 120,000 clones. This clonotype originated in a man aged 30 to 39 in good health and CMV-seronegative. The sample was PBMCs. The chain employs TRBV11-2 and TRBJ2-1, with 9 bases fitting TRBD1. CDR3 residues: CASSPFAGTGYNEQFF. The DNA of the CDR3 is TGTGCCAGCAGCCCATTCGCCGGGACAGGGTACAATGAGCAGTTCTTC. Full variable domain (remainder filled in from reference TRBV11-2 and TRBJ2-1): EAGVAQSPRYKIIEKRQSVAFWCNPISGHATLYWYQQILGQGPKLLIQFQNNGVVDDSQLPKDRFSAERLKGVDSTLKIQPAKLEDSAVYLCASSPFAGTGYNEQFFGPGTRLTVL.